Shown below are 24 T cell receptor beta chains from a single sample sequenced in a study of cytomegalovirus exposure and HLA in healthy donors (dated by TCRdb to 2015 to 2018). Library creation used the immunoSEQ multiplex PCR assay. A mixture of 60 forward primers for TCR Vbeta segments and 13 reverse primers for TCR Jbeta segments was used in the multiplex PCR. TCRdb carries this immuneACCESS record with in-frame sequences only. Its versions omit some clonotypes, under half of them owing to an unresolved V gene in the studies checked, with the rest unexplained. The sample table shows 95,000 to 150,000 clones, and around 80% are seen once. The ten biggest clones cover 1.9% of the sample. The specimen sequenced was PBMCs. The receptor source for this set is a man aged 50 to 60 in good health and CMV-seronegative.

This chain links TRBV6-1 with TRBJ1-2; the D gene is possibly TRBD1 (5 bases). Germline values: CDR1 MNHNS, CDR2 SASEGT. The CDR3 is 12 residues long. The germline V and J ends were trimmed by 9 bases and 4 bases, with 12 bases remaining between them. The CDR3 DNA reads TGTGCCAGTGTGCAGGGAACCTATGGCTACACCTTC. It is translated as CASVQGTYGYTF.

Only one count was recorded for this clone. The genes are TRBV6-5 and TRBJ2-2; no clear D. The CDR3 covers 13 residues. Germline CDR1 MNHEY, CDR2 SVGAGI. V dropped 6 bases and J dropped 3 bases, with 8 bases sitting between them. CDR3 nucleotide sequence: TGTGCCAGCAGAGACACGTACACCGGGGAGCTGTTTTTT. The encoded protein is CASRDTYTGELFF.

This chain joins TRBV2 and TRBJ2-3; TRBD1 might be the D (6 bases). CDR3 length equals 14 residues. Germline-derived CDR1 and CDR2 are SNHLY and FYNNEI. With 6 bases removed from V and 2 bases from J, the gap between germline ends came to 12 bases. CDR3 amino acids: CASSLQGSTDTQYF. Here the CDR3 DNA reads TGTGCCAGCAGCCTACAGGGATCCACAGATACGCAGTATTTT.

The sample holds a few counts of this clone. The V call is TRBV7-2, the J call TRBJ1-1; the D gene is possibly TRBD1 (6 bases). V was clipped by 5 bases and J by 5 bases, with 12 bases between them. CDR1 is SGHTA, CDR2 FQGNSA, per germline. The CDR3 length is 13 residues. CDR3: CASSRNQGTEAFF. The DNA for the CDR3 is TGTGCCAGCAGCAGGAACCAGGGGACTGAAGCTTTCTTT.

The chain uses TRBV29-1 and TRBJ2-7; no clear D gene. This CDR3 contains 14 residues. Trimming took off 2 bases at V and 2 bases at J, with 13 bases between the two ends. In germline, CDR1 is SQVTM, CDR2 ANQGSEA. The CDR3, as DNA: TGCAGCGTTGAAAATCGTCAGGAACCCTACGAGCAGTACTTC. Protein product: CSVENRQEPYEQYF.

The chain carries TRBV6-5 and TRBJ2-5; 7 bases are shared with TRBD1. Germline V gives CDR1 MNHEY, CDR2 SVGAGI. The CDR3 extends over 13 amino acids. Trimming cost V 4 bases and J 3 bases; bases outside gene matches: 2. CDR3 DNA sequence: TGTGCCAGCAGTTCCGACAGGGAAGAGACCCAGTACTTC. Amino acid sequence: CASSSDREETQYF.

The CDR3 loop reads CSGMRTQNTEAFF. CDR3 sequence (DNA): TGCAGCGGCATGAGGACACAGAACACTGAAGCTTTCTTT. The genes are TRBV29-1 and TRBJ1-1; perhaps TRBD1 as D (5 bases). Germline values: CDR1 SQVTM, CDR2 ANQGSEA. The V and J ends lost 7 bases and 1 base respectively, with 13 bases between them. The CDR3 consists of 13 residues.

The rearrangement links TRBV6-1 to TRBJ2-5; TRBD2 matches at 8 bases. This CDR3 has 15 amino acids. V dropped 6 bases and J dropped 8; count of bases not matched to a gene: 14. The germline CDR1 and CDR2 sequences are MNHNS and SASEGT. The CDR3 here is CASSPGGAGVITQYF. CDR3 nucleotide sequence: TGTGCCAGCAGCCCGGGGGGAGCGGGGGTCATTACCCAGTACTTC.

The J gene is TRBJ2-1, the V gene TRBV7-8; a possible D gene is TRBD2 (5 bases). Trimming took off 4 bases at V and 0 bases at J, with 13 bases between the two ends. Germline CDR1 and CDR2: SGHVS and FQNEAQ. The CDR3 is 16 amino acids. CDR3 DNA sequence: TGTGCCAGCAGCTATCTTACGGGGAGCTCCTACAATGAGCAGTTCTTC. The encoded protein is CASSYLTGSSYNEQFF. Full variable domain (outside the CDR3, taken from reference TRBV7-8 and TRBJ2-1): GAGVSQSPRYKVAKRGQDVALRCDPISGHVSLFWYQQALGQGPEFLTYFQNEAQLDKSGLPSDRFFAERPEGSVSTLKIQRTQQEDSAVYLCASSYLTGSSYNEQFFGPGTRLTVL.

The chain couples TRBV6-5 to TRBJ2-7; D ambiguous. The CDR3 sequence is 14 residues long. CDR1 MNHEY and CDR2 SVGAGI come from the germline V gene. The V gene lost 6 bases and the J gene lost 0 bases, with 12 bases spanning the gap. CDR3 protein: CASRNSQSSYEQYF. The CDR3 bases are TGTGCCAGCAGAAACAGCCAGAGCTCCTACGAGCAGTACTTC.

The chain links TRBV6-5 to TRBJ1-2; D gene unclear. Trimming cost V 5 bases and J 4 bases, with 11 bases left between them. The length of the CDR3 is 13 residues. Germline loops: CDR1 MNHEY, CDR2 SVGAGI. CDR3 sequence (DNA): TGTGCCAGCAGTGCCAACGGAGGCTATGGCTACACCTTC. This translates into CASSANGGYGYTF.

J is TRBJ2-7 and V is TRBV5-1, with D perhaps TRBD1 (6 bases). Looked up from germline, CDR1 is SGHRS and CDR2 is YFSETQ. The CDR3 length is 14 residues. The V gene lost 3 bases and the J gene lost 3 bases, with 13 bases spanning the gap. The CDR3 region has the DNA TGCGCCAGCAGCTCCCGGGACAATTTCTACGAGCAGTACTTC. It encodes CASSSRDNFYEQYF.

Comment on this clone: Other DNA sequences in this specimen translate into the identical CDR3. The CDR3 region has the DNA TGCGCCAGCAGCTTGGACAGGACCTACGAGCAGTACTTC. Protein sequence: CASSLDRTYEQYF. This chain uses TRBV5-1 with TRBJ2-7; weak D call: TRBD1 (5 bases). The ends were cut back, 0 bases at V and 2 bases at J, with 6 bases in the middle. The CDR3 is 13 amino acids. Germline-derived CDR1 and CDR2 are SGHRS and YFSETQ.

V usage is TRBV10-3 and J usage is TRBJ1-2; TRBD1 matches 7 bases. CDR3 length: 14 amino acids. Trimming removed 0 bases from V and 7 bases from J; junction bases left unmatched: 5. Germline CDR1 and CDR2: ENHRY and SYGVKD. CDR3 amino acids: CAISESGTVGGYTF. The CDR3 bases are TGTGCCATCAGTGAGTCGGGGACAGTTGGTGGCTACACCTTC.

The rearrangement links TRBV18 to TRBJ1-6, with D tentatively TRBD1 (5 bases). The germline CDR1 and CDR2 sequences are KGHSH and LQKENI. This CDR3 has 13 residues. The V end was cut by 5 bases, the J end by 7 bases, with 9 bases between. DNA for the CDR3: TGTGCCAGCTCATCTCGACAGAATTCACCCCTCCACTTT. Amino acids: CASSSRQNSPLHF.

In DNA form, the CDR3 reads TGTGCCACCAGCAGGACAGGGTTGTCTGGCTACACCTTC. It specifies CATSRTGLSGYTF. The rearrangement uses TRBV15 and TRBJ1-2; TRBD1 matches 7 bases. CDR3 length: 13 residues. Germline V gene lookup returns CDR1 LNHNV and CDR2 YYDKDF (reference sequence). V gave up 3 bases and J gave up 7 bases; unmatched junction bases: 5.

The V call is TRBV11-2, the J call TRBJ2-1, with a weak D call TRBD1 (6 bases). Germline CDR1 and CDR2: SGHAT and FQNNGV. Trimming removed 5 bases from V and 8 bases from J, with 19 bases in between. CDR3 length: 15 amino acids. This CDR3 reads CASSLSAGRGDEQFF. The DNA for the CDR3 is TGTGCCAGCAGCCTTTCGGCGGGCAGGGGTGATGAGCAGTTCTTC.

There are a few counts of this clone. V is TRBV6-1 and J is TRBJ1-2; no clear D gene. The CDR3 extends over 14 amino acids. V was pared by 4 bases and J by 1 base, with 10 bases between. CDR1 MNHNS and CDR2 SASEGT come from the germline V gene. This CDR3 is CASSVGRGNYGYTF. CDR3 nucleotide sequence: TGTGCCAGCAGTGTCGGCAGAGGTAACTATGGCTACACCTTC.

This chain connects TRBV28 to TRBJ2-3; weak D call: TRBD2 (5 bases). Germline V gene sequence: CDR1 MDHEN, CDR2 SYDVKM. Trimming shortened V by 4 bases and J by 2 bases, and 13 bases separated the two germline ends. This CDR3 is built from 15 residues. The CDR3 here is CASSSERTATDTQYF. The CDR3, as DNA: TGTGCCAGCAGTTCAGAAAGGACTGCCACAGATACGCAGTATTTT.

The rearrangement uses TRBV28 and TRBJ1-4; TRBD1 matches at 10 bases. CDR3 length: 16 amino acids. Trimming at V came to 3 bases and at J to 8 bases, leaving 9 bases not matched to a gene. CDR1 is MDHEN, CDR2 SYDVKM, per germline. The CDR3 region is CASSFPPGQGQEKLFF. The CDR3 DNA sequence: TGTGCCAGCAGTTTTCCTCCGGGACAGGGGCAAGAAAAACTGTTTTTT.

The J gene is TRBJ2-3, the V gene TRBV7-2; weak D call: TRBD1 (5 bases). With 2 bases removed from V and 4 bases from J, the gap between germline ends came to 16 bases. The germline gives CDR1 SGHTA, CDR2 FQGNSA. CDR3 length: 16 residues. The CDR3 bases are TGTGCCAGCAGCTTAATTAGGGGAAGGGGCCCAGATACGCAGTATTTT. Translated, it gives CASSLIRGRGPDTQYF.

Only one count was recorded for this clone. The V call is TRBV5-4, the J call TRBJ2-3; TRBD1 might be the D (5 bases). The CDR3 loop spans 17 amino acids. Trimming left V 3 bases short and J 4 bases short, with 21 bases between. In germline, CDR1 is SGHNT, CDR2 YYREEE (reference sequence). The CDR3: CASSSRALRGAADTQYF. CDR3 in DNA: TGTGCCAGCAGCTCCCGCGCTTTAAGGGGCGCGGCAGATACGCAGTATTTT.

The rearrangement uses TRBV16 and TRBJ1-1; D gene unclear. The CDR3 has 13 residues. From germline, CDR1 is KGHSY and CDR2 FQNENV. V was cut by 3 bases and J by 5 bases, with 10 bases left in between. CDR3 DNA sequence: TGTGCCAGCAGCCAGTCTAGTACTACTGAAGCTTTCTTT. This codes for CASSQSSTTEAFF.

V usage is TRBV2 and J usage is TRBJ2-1, with D possibly TRBD2 on 7 matching bases. Trimming removed 8 bases at V and 2 bases at J, with 13 bases between. Per germline, CDR1 SNHLY and CDR2 FYNNEI. The CDR3 runs to 14 residues. CDR3 in amino acids: CASLGGGAYNEQFF. Written as DNA, the CDR3 is TGTGCCAGCCTAGGGGGAGGGGCCTACAATGAGCAGTTCTTC.